Below, 13 T cell receptor beta chains from the same sample are listed, as sequenced in a study of T cells in Graves' hyperthyroidism and ophthalmopathy. Amplification targeted TCR beta CDR3 regions from RNA transcripts. An initial round of RT-PCR targeting the TCR CDR3 relied on the HTBI primer set. TCRdb passed the multiplex PCR reads through MiXCR, listing each CDR3 protein once. The repertoire includes over 650,000 distinct CDR3 sequences, less than 45% of them detected once, and less than 9.5% sits in the top ten. Sequenced input: peripheral blood or thyroid tissue (not recorded which). The source of these receptors is an adult man with Graves' disease, either hyperthyroidism or ophthalmopathy (not recorded which).

The chain uses TRBV15 and TRBJ1-4; TRBD1 is a possible D gene (5 bases). From germline, CDR1 is LNHNV and CDR2 YYDKDF (reference sequence). CDR3 length: 17 amino acids. The V end lost 3 bases, the J end lost 0 bases, and 14 bases lay between the germline ends. As DNA, the CDR3 is TGTGCCACCAGCAGGAGGTCGCGGGGCTCAACTAATGAAAAACTGTTTTTT. Protein product: CATSRRSRGSTNEKLFF.

At least ten counts were recorded for this clonotype. CDR3 amino acids: CATSRNRGVSGNTIYF. Written as DNA, the CDR3 is TGTGCCACCAGCAGAAACAGGGGGGTCTCTGGAAACACCATATATTTT. V usage is TRBV15 and J usage is TRBJ1-3, with TRBD1 matching over 8 bases. This CDR3 region has 16 residues. The trim removed 2 bases at V and 0 bases at J, leaving 3 bases unmatched. In germline, CDR1 is LNHNV, CDR2 YYDKDF (reference sequence).

In this sample, this clonotype turned up many times. The chain uses TRBV29-1 and TRBJ1-2, with D perhaps TRBD1 (5 bases). The V and J ends lost 8 bases and 8 bases respectively, with 12 bases between them. The CDR3 spans 10 residues. The germline CDR1 and CDR2 sequences are SQVTM and ANQGSEA. Written as DNA, the CDR3 is TGCAGCACGAGAGGGGAGGGCTACACCTTC. It encodes CSTRGEGYTF.

This clonotype was detected only a few times. The CDR3: CAISYRGTDDGYTF. Here the CDR3 DNA reads TGTGCCATCAGTTACCGAGGGACAGATGATGGCTACACCTTC. The V call is TRBV10-3, the J call TRBJ1-2; 7 bases are shared with TRBD1. The CDR3 spans 14 residues. The V gene end was trimmed by 5 bases and the J gene end by 6 bases; junction bases not matched to a gene: 9. Germline V gives CDR1 ENHRY, CDR2 SYGVKD.

The genes are TRBV12-3 or TRBV12-4 and TRBJ2-5; the match to TRBD2 covers 8 bases. Trimming at V came to 6 bases and at J to 2 bases, leaving 14 bases not matched to a gene. The CDR3 sequence is 17 residues long. The DNA for the CDR3 is TGTGCCAGCAGCGCCTGGGGGAGCGGGAGCCCTCAAGAGACCCAGTACTTC. Residues: CASSAWGSGSPQETQYF.

The chain has TRBV2 and TRBJ2-2; 8 nucleotides match TRBD2. Looked up from germline, CDR1 is SNHLY and CDR2 is FYNNEI. There are 14 residues in the CDR3. J lost 4 bases, V lost 7 bases, and 5 bases had no gene match. The CDR3 DNA is TGTGCCAGCACTCCGGGAGGGCTCACCGGGGAGCTGTTTTTT. It translates to CASTPGGLTGELFF.

For this clonotype: A read error may explain this, as a much larger clone is one base away. CDR3 residues: CAISGTVNTEAFF. Written as DNA, the CDR3 is TGTGCCATCAGTGGGACAGTGAACACTGAAGCTTTCTTT. The genes are TRBV10-3 and TRBJ1-1; D is perhaps TRBD1 (6 bases). Trimming pared 4 bases from V and 0 bases from J, leaving 6 bases between. The germline gives CDR1 ENHRY, CDR2 SYGVKD. CDR3 length: 13 amino acids.

The chain links TRBV10-3 to TRBJ1-2; 9 bases line up with TRBD1. The CDR3 has 13 amino acids. Germline CDR1 ENHRY, CDR2 SYGVKD. The CDR3 DNA reads as TGTGCTGGACGGGACAGGGAGGACTATGGCTACACCTTC. This sequence encodes CAGRDREDYGYTF.

The sample holds many counts of this clonotype. The chain employs TRBV24-1 and TRBJ1-1; D gene uncertain. V lost 7 bases to trimming and J lost 1 base, with 9 bases between them. Germline V gene lookup returns CDR1 KGHDR and CDR2 SFDVKD. The CDR3 totals 13 residues. The CDR3, as DNA: TGTGCCACCAGGGACGGACGGAACACTGAAGCTTTCTTT. Its translation: CATRDGRNTEAFF.

This clonotype showed up just once. At one of its ends the junction is not consistent with the germline gene, which may arise from a read error. The chain combines TRBV11-2 with TRBJ1-3; D is unresolved. In germline, CDR1 is SGHAT, CDR2 FQNNGV. The CDR3 is made up of 14 amino acids. This CDR3 is CATSGWGSGNTIYF. CDR3 nucleotide sequence: TGTGCCACCAGCGGTTGGGGCTCTGGAAACACCATATATTTT.

This clonotype was seen ten or more times. This rearrangement joins TRBV12-3 or TRBV12-4 to TRBJ1-5; D not resolved. Deletions cut 1 base from V and 7 bases from J, with 11 bases between. This CDR3 spans 14 amino acids. In DNA, the CDR3 is TGTGCCAGCAGTTTAGATGGTGGAGACCAGCCCCAGCATTTT. Translated, it gives CASSLDGGDQPQHF.

The sample holds many counts of this clonotype. The genes are TRBV20-1 and TRBJ2-5; D might be TRBD2 (5 bases). V was shortened by 4 bases and J by 1 base, with 7 bases between the two germline ends. The CDR3 has 12 residues. Germline loops: CDR1 DFQATT, CDR2 SNEGSKA (reference sequence). CDR3 amino acids: CSAIRGQETQYF. CDR3 bases: TGCAGTGCTATACGGGGCCAAGAGACCCAGTACTTC.

V gene TRBV19 combines with J gene TRBJ2-2, with 8 bases fitting TRBD2. The CDR3 is 16 residues long. V was pared by 9 bases and J by 6 bases, with 15 bases of the junction left unmatched. Germline CDR1 reads LNHDA; CDR2 reads SQIVND (reference sequence). The DNA for the CDR3 is TGTGCCAGCAGCGTCACTAGCGGACCTAAGTCCGGGGAGCTGTTTTTT. It translates to CASSVTSGPKSGELFF.